The rows below give T cell receptor beta chains drawn from one sample of a study of blood T cell repertoires in COVID-19. Repertoires were generated with immunoSEQ multiplex PCR, while TCRdb's copy carries only in-frame clones and drops some. The sample comprises about 68,000 clones, 75% to 85% of which are singletons, and 40% to 45% rests with the top ten. Input material: peripheral blood. These receptors were obtained from a man older than 75 with acute or convalescent COVID-19. Both conserved end residues are part of each CDR3. A D gene is named only where the DNA matches it firmly. Some rows mark clone size as missing; the rest say once, few, many or name a class of expanded clone.

V gene: TRBV28
D gene: -
J gene: TRBJ1-1
clone size: -
CDR3 protein: CASRKYNMNTEAFF
CDR3 DNA: TGTGCCAGCAGAAAATACAACATGAACACTGAAGCTTTCTTT

V gene: TRBV19
D gene: -
J gene: TRBJ1-4
clone size: -
CDR3 protein: CASSIDIWQRHEKLFF
CDR3 DNA: TGTGCCAGTAGTATAGATATTTGGCAGAGGCATGAAAAACTGTTTTTT

V gene: TRBV5-5
D gene: -
J gene: TRBJ1-5
clone size: -
CDR3 protein: CASSADRRNQPQHF
CDR3 DNA: TGTGCCAGCAGTGCAGACAGAAGAAATCAGCCCCAGCATTTT

V gene: TRBV28
D gene: TRBD1
J gene: TRBJ1-3
clone size: -
CDR3 protein: CASSFSTGGSGNTIYF
CDR3 DNA: TGTGCCAGCAGTTTTTCCACAGGGGGCTCTGGAAACACCATATATTTT

V gene: TRBV6-5
D gene: -
J gene: TRBJ1-3
clone size: -
CDR3 protein: CASTRRGFLNTIYF
CDR3 DNA: TGTGCCAGCACCCGAAGGGGTTTCCTGAACACCATATATTTT

V gene: TRBV11-2
D gene: TRBD2
J gene: TRBJ2-7
clone size: -
CDR3 protein: CASSRFSGRSSYEQYF
CDR3 DNA: TGTGCCAGCAGCAGGTTCAGCGGGAGGTCTTCCTACGAGCAGTACTTC

V gene: TRBV28
D gene: TRBD1
J gene: TRBJ2-7
clone size: -
CDR3 protein: CASSPPDGRGHEQYF
CDR3 DNA: TGTGCCAGCAGTCCCCCCGATGGCAGGGGGCACGAGCAGTACTTC

V gene: TRBV18
D gene: TRBD1
J gene: TRBJ1-4
clone size: -
CDR3 protein: CASSRDRVGEKLFF
CDR3 DNA: TGTGCCAGCTCACGGGACAGGGTTGGTGAAAAACTGTTTTTT

V gene: TRBV15
D gene: TRBD1
J gene: TRBJ2-4
clone size: -
CDR3 protein: CATSTEGGFGDIQYF
CDR3 DNA: TGTGCCACCAGCACAGAAGGGGGCTTTGGAGACATTCAGTACTTC

V gene: TRBV5-4
D gene: TRBD1
J gene: TRBJ2-5
clone size: -
CDR3 protein: CASSQGTGSLQETQYF
CDR3 DNA: TGTGCCAGCAGCCAAGGGACAGGGAGTTTGCAAGAGACCCAGTACTTC

V gene: TRBV29-1
D gene: -
J gene: TRBJ1-4
clone size: -
CDR3 protein: CSGRTGGGKLFF
CDR3 DNA: TGCAGCGGGAGGACGGGGGGCGGGAAACTGTTTTTT

V gene: TRBV6-5
D gene: -
J gene: TRBJ2-7
clone size: -
CDR3 protein: CASSYYQGSSYEQYF
CDR3 DNA: TGTGCCAGCAGTTACTACCAGGGGAGCTCCTACGAGCAGTACTTC

V gene: TRBV6-5
D gene: TRBD1
J gene: TRBJ1-1
clone size: -
CDR3 protein: CASSYPGQGATEAFF
CDR3 DNA: TGTGCCAGCAGTTACCCCGGACAGGGGGCCACTGAAGCTTTCTTT

V gene: TRBV5-6
D gene: TRBD1
J gene: TRBJ1-2
clone size: -
CDR3 protein: CASSWGQGGSYIRGYTF
CDR3 DNA: TGTGCCAGCAGCTGGGGACAGGGCGGTTCTTATATCCGAGGCTACACCTTC

V gene: TRBV28
D gene: TRBD2
J gene: TRBJ2-5
clone size: -
CDR3 protein: CASHLAGGPQETQYF
CDR3 DNA: TGTGCCAGCCACCTAGCGGGGGGGCCTCAAGAGACCCAGTACTTC

V gene: TRBV28
D gene: TRBD1
J gene: TRBJ1-5
clone size: -
CDR3 protein: CASSPRPGQGYQPQHF
CDR3 DNA: TGTGCCAGCAGTCCCCGGCCCGGACAGGGGTATCAGCCCCAGCATTTT

V gene: TRBV27
D gene: TRBD1
J gene: TRBJ2-3
clone size: -
CDR3 protein: CASSLSQGATDTQYF
CDR3 DNA: TGTGCCAGCAGTTTATCACAGGGGGCCACAGATACGCAGTATTTT

V gene: TRBV12-3/TRBV12-4
D gene: -
J gene: TRBJ2-7
clone size: -
CDR3 protein: CASSLDHYEQYF
CDR3 DNA: TGTGCCAGCAGCCTAGACCACTACGAGCAGTACTTC

V gene: TRBV6-5
D gene: -
J gene: TRBJ2-2
clone size: -
CDR3 protein: CASSKGETGELFF
CDR3 DNA: TGTGCCAGCAGCAAGGGGGAAACCGGGGAGCTGTTTTTT

V gene: TRBV5-1
D gene: -
J gene: TRBJ2-5
clone size: -
CDR3 protein: CASSLEKGPQETQYF
CDR3 DNA: TGCGCCAGCAGCTTGGAGAAGGGGCCACAAGAGACCCAGTACTTC

V gene: TRBV7-9
D gene: TRBD2
J gene: TRBJ2-1
clone size: -
CDR3 protein: CASSGSSGGGYNEQFF
CDR3 DNA: TGTGCCAGCAGCGGATCTAGCGGGGGCGGATACAATGAGCAGTTCTTC

V gene: TRBV18
D gene: TRBD1
J gene: TRBJ2-1
clone size: -
CDR3 protein: CASSPGTDNEQFF
CDR3 DNA: TGTGCCAGCTCACCCGGGACAGACAATGAGCAGTTCTTC

V gene: TRBV24-1
D gene: TRBD2
J gene: TRBJ2-1
clone size: -
CDR3 protein: CATSDTLAGAPNEQFF
CDR3 DNA: TGTGCCACCAGTGATACACTAGCGGGAGCACCCAATGAGCAGTTCTTC

V gene: TRBV18
D gene: -
J gene: TRBJ1-6
clone size: -
CDR3 protein: CASSPPGQGLSSYNSPLHF
CDR3 DNA: TGTGCCAGCTCACCACCAGGGCAGGGGCTGAGCTCCTATAATTCACCCCTCCACTTT

V gene: TRBV5-1
D gene: TRBD1
J gene: TRBJ1-4
clone size: -
CDR3 protein: CASSSGTDIDPVFF
CDR3 DNA: TGCGCCAGCAGCTCCGGGACAGATATCGACCCGGTGTTTTTT

V gene: TRBV7-9
D gene: -
J gene: TRBJ2-7
clone size: -
CDR3 protein: CASSPQQGSYEQYF
CDR3 DNA: TGTGCCAGCAGCCCCCAACAGGGCTCCTACGAGCAGTACTTC

V gene: TRBV4-2
D gene: TRBD1
J gene: TRBJ2-7
clone size: -
CDR3 protein: CASSLRPGTGSYEQYF
CDR3 DNA: TGTGCCAGCAGCCTTCGACCCGGGACAGGCTCCTACGAGCAGTACTTC

V gene: TRBV5-1
D gene: -
J gene: TRBJ2-5
clone size: -
CDR3 protein: CASSSQWGVQETQYF
CDR3 DNA: TGCGCCAGCAGCTCCCAGTGGGGAGTACAAGAGACCCAGTACTTC

V gene: TRBV7-2
D gene: -
J gene: TRBJ2-1
clone size: -
CDR3 protein: CASFSDRVGNEQFF
CDR3 DNA: TGTGCCAGCTTCTCCGACAGAGTAGGGAATGAGCAGTTCTTC

V gene: TRBV7-2
D gene: TRBD2
J gene: TRBJ2-1
clone size: -
CDR3 protein: CASSSQPGTRSGNEQFF
CDR3 DNA: TGTGCCAGCAGCTCTCAGCCCGGGACTAGGTCGGGCAATGAGCAGTTCTTC

V gene: TRBV2
D gene: TRBD1
J gene: TRBJ1-2
clone size: few
CDR3 protein: CASSIQGENGYTF
CDR3 DNA: TGTGCCAGCAGTATTCAGGGGGAAAATGGCTACACCTTC

V gene: TRBV19
D gene: TRBD2
J gene: TRBJ2-1
clone size: -
CDR3 protein: CASRPGTRDFSEQFF
CDR3 DNA: TGTGCCAGTAGGCCCGGGACTAGAGATTTCAGTGAGCAGTTCTTC

V gene: TRBV27
D gene: TRBD1
J gene: TRBJ1-2
clone size: once
CDR3 protein: CASSLRQGNYGYTF
CDR3 DNA: TGTGCCAGCAGTTTAAGACAGGGTAACTATGGCTACACCTTC

V gene: TRBV2
D gene: -
J gene: TRBJ2-1
clone size: -
CDR3 protein: CASSEQQFNEQFF
CDR3 DNA: TGTGCCAGCAGTGAGCAACAGTTCAATGAGCAGTTCTTC

V gene: TRBV10-3
D gene: TRBD1
J gene: TRBJ2-3
clone size: -
CDR3 protein: CAISDGGQSTDTQYF
CDR3 DNA: TGTGCCATCAGTGATGGGGGACAGAGCACAGATACGCAGTATTTT

V gene: TRBV4-3
D gene: TRBD1
J gene: TRBJ2-1
clone size: -
CDR3 protein: CASSQDWGQGINEQFF
CDR3 DNA: TGCGCCAGCAGCCAAGATTGGGGACAGGGGATCAATGAGCAGTTCTTC

V gene: TRBV18
D gene: -
J gene: TRBJ2-7
clone size: -
CDR3 protein: CASSPLGDNEQYF
CDR3 DNA: TGTGCCAGCTCACCTTTAGGCGACAACGAGCAGTACTTC

V gene: TRBV7-2
D gene: TRBD2
J gene: TRBJ2-3
clone size: -
CDR3 protein: CASSFSSGSRSDTQYF
CDR3 DNA: TGTGCCAGCAGCTTTTCAAGCGGGAGTAGGTCAGATACGCAGTATTTT

V gene: TRBV15
D gene: TRBD1
J gene: TRBJ1-4
clone size: -
CDR3 protein: CATSRVSAGQGAPNEKLFF
CDR3 DNA: TGTGCCACCAGCAGAGTCTCGGCTGGACAGGGGGCGCCTAATGAAAAACTGTTTTTT

V gene: TRBV18
D gene: TRBD1
J gene: TRBJ1-5
clone size: -
CDR3 protein: CASSPFGTAHSNQPQHF
CDR3 DNA: TGTGCCAGCTCACCCTTCGGGACAGCTCATAGCAATCAGCCCCAGCATTTT

V gene: TRBV7-9
D gene: TRBD2
J gene: TRBJ2-3
clone size: -
CDR3 protein: CASSMGLAETDTQYF
CDR3 DNA: TGTGCCAGCAGCATGGGACTAGCAGAAACAGATACGCAGTATTTT